Below are 25 T cell receptor beta chains sequenced from a single sample in a study of read filtering for tumor transcriptome and immune sequencing. Molecular barcoded adaptors covering alpha/delta and beta/gamma chains were used on 400 ng RNA. TCRdb fed the reads into MiXCR, producing one record per CDR3 protein. The sample has approximately 65,000 distinct CDR3 sequences, around 14% seen once; the top ten hold 45%. What was sequenced was a population of CD138-negative cells sorted from bone marrow. Receptor source: a donor at least 40 years old with multiple myeloma.

The gene calls are TRBV29-1 and TRBJ2-3; 9 nucleotides match TRBD2. Trimming removed 1 base from V and 2 bases from J; junction bases left unmatched: 4. From germline, CDR1 is SQVTM and CDR2 ANQGSEA. This CDR3 comprises 15 residues. The CDR3 bases are TGCAGCGTTGAAGGCGGGAGGGCCTCCACAGATACGCAGTATTTT. Translation: CSVEGGRASTDTQYF.

This clonotype has at least ten counts. This chain uses TRBV29-1 with TRBJ1-1; no clear D gene. V was pared by 7 bases and J by 5 bases, with 8 bases between. The CDR3 is made up of 10 amino acids. Germline loops: CDR1 SQVTM, CDR2 ANQGSEA. CDR3 bases: TGCAGCGGGGCGGGTACTGAAGCTTTCTTT. Protein sequence: CSGAGTEAFF.

This clonotype was found many times. The CDR3 spells CASSEGLGLTGELFF. In DNA, the CDR3 is TGTGCCAGCAGTGAAGGGCTGGGGTTGACCGGGGAGCTGTTTTTT. The V and J genes are TRBV2 and TRBJ2-2; no definite D call. The CDR3 extends over 15 amino acids. The germline gives CDR1 SNHLY, CDR2 FYNNEI. Trimming took off 1 base at V and 5 bases at J, with 11 bases between the two ends.

The chain joins TRBV20-1 to TRBJ1-1; perhaps TRBD1 as D (6 bases). Trimming took 2 bases from V and 0 from J, leaving 10 bases between them. Germline V gene lookup returns CDR1 DFQATT and CDR2 SNEGSKA (reference sequence). This CDR3 contains 14 residues. The CDR3 here is CSARPGHMNTEAFF. DNA for the CDR3: TGCAGTGCTAGACCGGGACATATGAACACTGAAGCTTTCTTT.

This clonotype has a handful of counts. This chain uses TRBV30 with TRBJ2-5; D not certain. In germline, CDR1 is GTSNPN, CDR2 SVGIG (reference sequence). The CDR3 spans 15 residues. Trimming took off 5 bases at V and 5 bases at J, with 21 bases between the two ends. In DNA, the CDR3 is TGTGCCTGGGGTGCCGACTCGGGCCGTACGGAGACCCAGTACTTC. Translated: CAWGADSGRTETQYF.

This clonotype was seen at least ten times. The chain recombines TRBV4-1 with TRBJ2-1, with 9 bases that match TRBD1. With 6 bases clipped from V and 6 bases from J, the junction kept 9 bases outside the gene matches. The CDR3 is 15 amino acids. Germline V CDR1 and CDR2: MGHRA, YSYEKL. The CDR3 sequence is CASSPGTGNRNEQFF. CDR3 bases: TGCGCCAGCAGTCCCGGGACAGGGAATCGCAATGAGCAGTTCTTC.

This clonotype was observed a few times. Its ends do not fully match the called genes, so a read error is possible. This chain links TRBV10-3 with TRBJ2-3; 8 nucleotides line up with TRBD2. Per the germline V gene, CDR1 is ENHRY and CDR2 is SYGVKD. The CDR3 consists of 14 residues. Here the CDR3 DNA reads TGTGCCATCAGAGCGGGAGTAGGAACAGATACGCAGGATTTT. This sequence encodes CAIRAGVGTDTQDF.

This clonotype was recorded at least ten times. The genes are TRBV7-2 and TRBJ1-1; weak D call: TRBD1 (5 bases). This CDR3 comprises 15 residues. Per germline, CDR1 SGHTA and CDR2 FQGNSA. Deletions cut 2 bases from V and 6 bases from J, with 16 bases between. CDR3 residues: CASSLNLNRPSEAFF. The CDR3 region has the DNA TGTGCCAGCAGCTTAAATCTAAACAGGCCGTCTGAAGCTTTCTTT.

This clonotype has ten or more counts. The rearrangement links TRBV20-1 to TRBJ2-1; possible D gene TRBD2, 6 bases. CDR1 and CDR2 (germline): DFQATT, SNEGSKA (reference sequence). Trimming shortened V by 0 bases and J by 0 bases, and 18 bases separated the two germline ends. The CDR3 is 18 residues long. The CDR3 sequence is CSARDGTAGYSSYNEQFF. In DNA, the CDR3 is TGCAGTGCTAGAGACGGGACGGCGGGATATAGCTCCTACAATGAGCAGTTCTTC.

This clonotype has more than one count but fewer than ten. The chain has TRBV11-2 and TRBJ2-5; D unclear. V was pared by 5 bases and J by 1 base, with 8 bases between. In germline, CDR1 is SGHAT, CDR2 FQNNGV. The CDR3 runs to 13 residues. CDR3 residues: CASSPDIQETQYF. CDR3 DNA sequence: TGTGCCAGCAGCCCAGACATCCAAGAGACCCAGTACTTC.

This clonotype was recorded many times. The chain combines TRBV6-6 with TRBJ2-2; possible D gene TRBD1, 6 bases. Germline loops: CDR1 MNHNY, CDR2 SVGAGI (reference sequence). The CDR3 covers 17 residues. Trimming took off 2 bases at V and 1 base at J, with 14 bases between the two ends. CDR3 sequence (DNA): TGTGCCAGCAGTTACCCCGTGGGGGCTGGGAACACCGGGGAGCTGTTTTTT. The encoded protein is CASSYPVGAGNTGELFF.

The chain couples TRBV19 to TRBJ2-3; 9 bases map to TRBD2. The germline V gene encodes CDR1 LNHDA and CDR2 SQIVND (reference sequence). The CDR3 runs to 16 residues. Unmatched junction bases numbered 2, after V lost 0 bases and J lost 1 base. CDR3 residues: CASSIEGGRGTDTQYF. CDR3 coding DNA: TGTGCCAGTAGTATAGAGGGCGGGAGGGGCACAGATACGCAGTATTTT.

This clonotype was found a few times. It is likely a read error, because the conserved phenylalanine at the end of the CDR3 is missing. The DNA is omitted, as the CDR3 cannot be located on it reliably, and the CDR3 follows TCRdb's listing. The rearrangement uses TRBV28 and TRBJ2-1; the DNA was not used to check the table's D call, TRBD1. A total of 14 residues make up the CDR3, ends included. Germline CDR1 MDHEN, CDR2 SYDVKM. This CDR3 is CASQGMGGLNEQLS.

This clonotype was seen many times. This chain connects TRBV20-1 to TRBJ2-3; 12 positions match TRBD2. The CDR3 length is 16 residues. Losses at the gene ends were 6 bases for V and 3 bases for J; bases not matched to a gene: 10. Germline V gives CDR1 DFQATT, CDR2 SNEGSKA (reference sequence). CDR3 coding DNA: TGCAGTGCCGGCGAGACTAGCGGGAGTCTTACAGATACGCAGTATTTT. Its translation is CSAGETSGSLTDTQYF.

This clonotype was counted many times. This sequence joins TRBV29-1 and TRBJ2-7, with D hard to call. Trimming cost V 4 bases and J 5 bases, with 15 bases left between them. This CDR3 comprises 13 residues. Germline V gene data show CDR1 as SQVTM and CDR2 as ANQGSEA. The CDR3 region is CSVANSPANEQYF. The CDR3, as DNA: TGCAGCGTTGCGAACTCGCCGGCGAACGAGCAGTACTTC.

The chain recombines TRBV28 with TRBJ1-4; D unresolved. The V and J ends lost 8 bases and 0 bases respectively, with 22 bases between them. The CDR3 has 18 amino acids. Germline CDR1 is MDHEN and CDR2 is SYDVKM. CDR3 sequence reads: CASGLLSIGIPTNEKLFF. Written as DNA, the CDR3 is TGTGCCAGCGGTCTTCTCTCTATTGGGATTCCAACTAATGAAAAACTGTTTTTT.

In this sample, this clonotype turned up many times. This chain links TRBV7-2 with TRBJ2-7; TRBD1 or TRBD2 may be the D gene (6 bases each). Germline V gene sequence: CDR1 SGHTA, CDR2 FQGNSA. Trimming stripped 4 bases from V and 2 bases from J, with 18 bases between. This CDR3 comprises 16 residues. The CDR3 bases are TGTGCCAGCAGCTCCCTAGGGGGGCGGGTTACCTACGAGCAGTACTTC. Residues: CASSSLGGRVTYEQYF.

In its sample, this clonotype ranks as hyperexpanded. CDR3 DNA sequence: TGTGCCAGCAGCGTAGGCGGAATCCCCGATGAGCAGTTCTTC. Residues: CASSVGGIPDEQFF. V is TRBV9 and J is TRBJ2-1, with D unclear. CDR1 is SGDLS, CDR2 YYNGEE, per germline. This CDR3 is 14 amino acids long. V shed 0 bases and J shed 8 bases, with 12 bases lying between them.

This clonotype was detected ten times or more. V usage is TRBV20-1 and J usage is TRBJ2-7; 12 bases match TRBD2. V trimming: 2 bases; J trimming: 9 bases; junction bases outside the gene matches: 8. This CDR3 spans 14 amino acids. Looked up from germline, CDR1 is DFQATT and CDR2 is SNEGSKA (reference sequence). The CDR3 sequence is CSARSLAGGFRQYF. The CDR3 nucleotides read TGCAGTGCTAGAAGCCTAGCGGGAGGGTTTCGGCAGTACTTC.

J is TRBJ1-5 and V is TRBV4-1; D is uncertain. The length of the CDR3 is 14 residues. The V gene lost 3 bases and the J gene lost 0 bases, with 6 bases spanning the gap. Per germline, CDR1 MGHRA and CDR2 YSYEKL. The CDR3 region is CASSHIDSNQPQHF. The CDR3 DNA follows: TGCGCCAGCAGCCACATAGATAGCAATCAGCCCCAGCATTTT.

This clonotype was detected once. This sequence may be a read error, since a much larger clone differs from it by one base. The rearrangement joins TRBV29-1 to TRBJ2-1; TRBD2 matches 10 bases. Germline V CDR1 and CDR2: SQVTM, ANQGSEA. The CDR3 spans 13 residues. CDR3 nucleotides: TGCAGCGCTGAAGACGGGACTAGCGATGAGCAGTTCTTC. Protein: CSAEDGTSDEQFF.

This clonotype was observed at least ten times. J is TRBJ1-5 and V is TRBV28; D ambiguous. Germline values: CDR1 MDHEN, CDR2 SYDVKM. The CDR3 sequence is 15 residues long. V was cut by 5 bases and J by 4 bases, with 15 bases left in between. For the CDR3, the DNA is TGTGCCAGCAGTCCCCGAGCCTTCAGTAATCAGCCCCAGCATTTT. As protein: CASSPRAFSNQPQHF. The full variable domain, rest sourced from reference TRBV28 and TRBJ1-5, is DVKVTQSSRYLVKRTGEKVFLECVQDMDHENMFWYRQDPGLGLRLIYFSYDVKMKEKGDIPEGYSVSREKKERFSLILESASTNQTSMYLCASSPRAFSNQPQHFGDGTRLSIL.

The sample holds a few counts of this clonotype. This chain joins TRBV29-1 and TRBJ2-7; D perhaps matches TRBD1 (6 bases). CDR1 and CDR2 (germline): SQVTM, ANQGSEA. The CDR3 runs to 11 residues. Trimming left V 4 bases short and J 11 bases short, with 15 bases between. The CDR3 spells CSVGQGREEYF. CDR3 coding DNA: TGCAGCGTTGGTCAGGGGAGAGAGGAGTACTTC.

This clonotype has just a few counts. The V and J genes are TRBV21-1 and TRBJ1-2. TRBV21-1 is listed as a pseudogene. CDR3 length equals 15 residues. The chain's CDR3 is CASSKAPVSNYGYTF. In DNA, the CDR3 is TGTGCCAGCAGCAAAGCGCCCGTTTCTAACTATGGCTACACCTTC.

Concerning this clonotype: A read error may explain this, as a much larger clone is one base away. This chain links TRBV15 with TRBJ1-5; D unclear. CDR1 and CDR2 (germline): LNHNV, YYDKDF (reference sequence). The CDR3 is 15 amino acids. In DNA form, the CDR3 reads TGTGCCACCAACAGAGAAGGACGGGTCAATCAGCCCCAGCATTTT. Protein sequence: CATNREGRVNQPQHF. Filled out from reference TRBV15 and TRBJ1-5, the complete variable domain reads DAMVIQNPRYQVTQFGKPVTLSCSQTLNHNVMYWYQQKSSQAPKLLFHYYDKDFNNEADTPDNFQSRRPNTSFCFLDIRSPGLGDTAMYLCATNREGRVNQPQHFGDGTRLSIL.